The TCR beta chain described here comes from a study of blood T cell repertoires in COVID-19. Study context: Collection of acute and convalescent COVID-19 samples took place in the United States, Italy and Spain. Nucleic acid was either cDNA or gDNA, and it came from T cells, B-cell-depleted T cells, or PBMCs.

With 1 base removed from V and 4 bases from J, the gap between germline ends came to 10 bases. Per germline, CDR1 SGHDN and CDR2 FVKESK. The CDR3 runs to 14 residues. Authors' methods: Estimation of nucleated cell counts was performed using reference gene primer amplification. Using immunoSEQ multiplex PCR, the repertoire was profiled, and TCRdb retains in-frame clones only, with some absent. V and J calls and clone size are as listed in that table; D and trimming were resolved from the DNA. The profile shows 150,000 to 200,000 clones, about nine tenths of them singletons. The chain couples TRBV14 to TRBJ1-2, with D perhaps matching TRBD1 (5 bases). The clonotype comes from a man aged 40-55 years with acute or convalescent COVID-19. The material sequenced was peripheral blood. The CDR3 reads CASSQAQGGYGYTF. CDR3 bases: TGTGCCAGCAGCCAAGCGCAGGGCGGCTATGGCTACACCTTC.